A selection of T cell receptor beta chains follows, all from one sample in a study of T cell repertoires in cytomegalovirus infection. TCRdb independently ran MiXCR on the reads; one entry per CDR3 protein. The repertoire holds 550,000 to 850,000 distinct CDR3 sequences, around a third seen once, with around a sixth in the top ten. Antigen specificity for these receptors is unknown. This specimen consisted of cultured PBMCs, obtained from culture after CMV antigen stimulation. These receptors originate from a human donor in good health (CMV status not recorded). Some clones in this sample may be carry-over from other donors' samples. Both conserved end residues are part of each CDR3. Fields, in order: D gene, J gene, clone size, V gene, CDR3 protein, CDR3 DNA. The D gene is left open where the match is weak. A clone size is listed for some rows: how often the clone was seen (once, few, many), or a class if it is expanded.

TRBD1,TRBJ1-5,few,TRBV5-5,CASSPADRLGNQPQHF,TGTGCCAGCAGCCCTGCGGACAGGTTGGGCAATCAGCCCCAGCATTTT
-,TRBJ2-2,-,TRBV11-3,CASSRFRGANTGELFF,TGTGCCAGCAGCCGGTTCCGCGGGGCAAACACCGGGGAGCTGTTTTTT
-,TRBJ1-2,-,TRBV4-2,CASSQDPSSWGYTF,TGTGCCAGCAGCCAAGATCCCTCAAGCTGGGGCTACACCTTC
TRBD1,TRBJ2-7,-,TRBV5-1,CASSGGQGLNEQYF,TGCGCCAGCAGCGGGGGACAGGGGTTAAACGAGCAGTACTTC
-,TRBJ1-5,few,TRBV6-2/TRBV6-3,CASSRVNQPQHF,TGTGCCAGCAGTCGAGTGAATCAGCCCCAGCATTTT
TRBD2,TRBJ2-7,-,TRBV2,CASSEGTRWSEQYF,TGTGCCAGCAGTGAAGGGACTAGATGGTCCGAGCAGTACTTC
-,TRBJ1-1,many,TRBV7-2,CASSRDPNTEAFF,TGTGCCAGCAGCCGGGACCCGAACACTGAAGCTTTCTTT
TRBD2,TRBJ2-1,many,TRBV7-6,CASSPPGLAGAVEQFF,TGTGCCAGCAGCCCCCCCGGACTAGCGGGAGCGGTTGAGCAGTTCTTC
-,TRBJ2-3,-,TRBV6-2/TRBV6-3,CASSYARDPDTQYF,TGTGCCAGCAGTTATGCCCGGGACCCAGATACGCAGTATTTT
TRBD1,TRBJ1-4,-,TRBV6-5,CASSPGGYGKLFF,TGTGCCAGCAGTCCAGGGGGCTACGGAAAACTGTTTTTT
TRBD1,TRBJ2-1,-,TRBV11-2,CASSLDRRKQFF,TGTGCCAGCAGCCTGGACAGGCGCAAGCAGTTCTTC
TRBD2,TRBJ2-2,many,TRBV7-2,CASSLGGAGGTTGELFF,TGTGCCAGCAGCTTAGGGGGAGCGGGGGGCACCACCGGGGAGCTGTTTTTT
-,TRBJ2-7,-,TRBV12-3/TRBV12-4,CASSLTNQAYEQYF,TGTGCCAGCAGTCTAACCAATCAAGCCTACGAGCAGTACTTC
-,TRBJ2-1,few,TRBV24-1,CATSALGAAHEQFF,TGTGCCACCAGTGCCCTAGGGGCAGCCCATGAGCAGTTCTTC
-,TRBJ2-2,-,TRBV20-1,CSRRGAAGELFF,TGCAGTCGTCGGGGCGCGGCCGGGGAGCTGTTTTTT
-,TRBJ2-5,-,TRBV18,CASSPAAGQETQYF,TGTGCCAGCTCACCCGCGGCGGGGCAAGAGACCCAGTACTTC
-,TRBJ2-7,-,TRBV29-1,CSVVPDHLPYEQYF,TGCAGCGTTGTCCCTGACCACTTACCCTACGAGCAGTACTTC
-,TRBJ1-4,-,TRBV7-6,CASTSAAEGTTNEKLFF,TGTGCCAGCACGTCAGCGGCAGAGGGGACAACTAATGAAAAACTGTTTTTT
-,TRBJ1-3,many,TRBV7-8,CASSQGGGGNTIYF,TGTGCCAGCAGCCAAGGCGGGGGTGGAAACACCATATATTTT
-,TRBJ1-6,-,TRBV27,CASSFASRTTNSPLHF,TGTGCCAGCAGTTTCGCTAGCCGGACCACGAATTCACCCCTCCACTTT
TRBD1,TRBJ2-1,-,TRBV7-6,CASSFQDRANEQFF,TGTGCCAGCAGCTTCCAGGACAGGGCCAATGAGCAGTTCTTC
TRBD1,TRBJ2-2,few,TRBV28,CASSTQTGTGELFF,TGTGCCAGCAGTACCCAGACAGGGACCGGGGAGCTGTTTTTT
-,TRBJ2-7,-,TRBV5-3,CASSSTKSSYEQYF,TGTGCCAGCAGCTCGACAAAATCCTCCTACGAGCAGTACTTC
-,TRBJ1-1,-,TRBV6-1,CASEEVGGPNTEAFF,TGTGCCAGCGAAGAGGTTGGCGGCCCGAACACTGAAGCTTTCTTT
TRBD2,TRBJ2-3,few,TRBV19,CASSRLAENTQYF,TGTGCCAGTAGCCGGCTAGCGGAGAATACGCAGTATTTT
-,TRBJ2-4,-,TRBV12-3/TRBV12-4,CASMIWEAKNIQYF,TGTGCCAGCATGATTTGGGAAGCCAAAAACATTCAGTACTTC
TRBD1,TRBJ2-1,-,TRBV29-1,CSVGSDRGKEQFF,TGCAGCGTTGGGTCCGACAGGGGTAAAGAGCAGTTCTTC
-,TRBJ1-3,few,TRBV12-3/TRBV12-4,CASLYWAGSSGNTIYF,TGTGCCAGCCTGTATTGGGCTGGCAGCTCTGGAAACACCATATATTTT
-,TRBJ2-4,-,TRBV4-1,CASSPTSKKNIQYF,TGCGCCAGCAGCCCTACGAGTAAGAAAAACATTCAGTACTTC